This T cell receptor beta chain was obtained from a study of shared clonotypes between healthy human individuals. Study outcomes and limitations: The sampled material consisted only of blood, and tissue repertoires are likely to differ.

Concerning this clone itself: As yet, its antigen is unknown.

Generated by immunoSEQ multiplex PCR, the TCRdb table keeps only in-frame clones and is missing some. The profile shows about 870,000 clones, roughly 92% of them singletons. This CDR3 spans 13 amino acids. CDR1 is PRHDT, CDR2 FYEKMQ, per germline (reference sequence). With 5 bases removed from V and 3 bases from J, the gap between germline ends came to 11 bases. Only CD45RO-negative cells positively selected for CCR7 counted as naive CD8 cells, so terminally differentiated effector memory CD45RA+ cells were excluded. The sequence was collected from a man aged 25 to 40 in good health. The rearrangement links TRBV13 to TRBJ2-7, with D uncertain. The sample consisted of naive CD8+ T cells sorted from blood. The CDR3 bases are TGTGCCAGCAGCCTCTTTGGGCTCTACGAGCAGTACTTC. Protein product: CASSLFGLYEQYF.